A selection of T cell receptor beta chains follows, all from one sample in a study of PD-1 blockade in mismatch repair-deficient tumors. Profiled with immunoSEQ multiplex PCR; TCRdb holds only in-frame clones, not every one. The sample has 35,000 to 40,000 clones, roughly 77% seen once. Sample: peripheral blood, taken 4 weeks after starting pembrolizumab. These TCRs come from an adult with mismatch repair-deficient cancer. Both conserved end residues are part of each CDR3. D genes are given only for firm matches. Size is stated for part of the rows, as once, few or many counts, or as a class when the clone is expanded.

j_call,v_call,clone_size,cdr3_length,d_call,cdr3_aa,cdr3_nt
TRBJ2-1,TRBV27,-,14,TRBD2,CASRPRTSVPEQFF,TGTGCCAGCAGGCCGCGGACTAGCGTTCCTGAGCAGTTCTTC
TRBJ2-7,TRBV7-8,-,13,-,CASSSGPKMEQYF,TGTGCCAGCAGCTCTGGGCCAAAAATGGAGCAGTACTTC
TRBJ2-3,TRBV16,-,15,-,CASNSRRKPADTQYF,TGTGCCAGCAACTCACGGAGGAAACCCGCAGATACGCAGTATTTT
TRBJ2-7,TRBV5-6,once,14,TRBD2,CASSFLAGVYEQYF,TGTGCCAGCAGCTTTCTAGCGGGAGTATACGAGCAGTACTTC
TRBJ1-1,TRBV5-1,-,13,-,CASSRRGNTEAFF,TGCGCCAGCAGCCGTAGGGGGAACACTGAAGCTTTCTTT
TRBJ1-1,TRBV7-2,-,13,-,CASSLGENTEAFF,TGTGCCAGCAGCTTAGGGGAGAACACTGAAGCTTTCTTT
TRBJ1-4,TRBV19,-,16,TRBD1,CASKQGPDRGSEKLFF,TGTGCCAGTAAACAAGGACCGGACAGGGGAAGTGAAAAACTGTTTTTT
TRBJ2-5,TRBV19,-,16,TRBD2,CASSLVLGLAQETQYF,TGTGCCAGTAGTTTGGTCTTGGGACTAGCCCAAGAGACCCAGTACTTC
TRBJ2-2,TRBV6-6,-,10,-,CASKAGELFF,TGTGCCAGCAAGGCCGGGGAGCTGTTTTTT
TRBJ2-1,TRBV19,-,14,-,CASSRRGNYNEQFF,TGTGCCAGTAGTAGAAGAGGGAATTACAATGAGCAGTTCTTC
TRBJ1-5,TRBV30,-,15,-,CAWSGGGGRNQPQHF,TGTGCCTGGAGTGGGGGTGGGGGGCGCAATCAGCCCCAGCATTTT
TRBJ2-1,TRBV7-9,-,13,-,CASSLWGNNEQFF,TGTGCCAGCAGCTTATGGGGAAACAATGAGCAGTTCTTC
TRBJ2-7,TRBV2,-,15,TRBD2,CASSEVTSGAYEQYF,TGTGCCAGCAGTGAGGTGACTAGCGGGGCCTACGAGCAGTACTTC
TRBJ2-7,TRBV18,few,15,-,CASSPPRGSSYEQYF,TGTGCCAGCTCACCACCGAGGGGAAGCTCCTACGAGCAGTACTTC
TRBJ2-1,TRBV14,-,13,-,CASRLVVAMGQFF,TGTGCCAGCAGGCTAGTGGTTGCGATGGGGCAGTTCTTC
TRBJ2-6,TRBV2,-,14,-,CASRSQGRAPLWAF,TGTGCCAGCAGATCTCAAGGCAGGGCCCCCCTCTGGGCTTTC
TRBJ2-2,TRBV7-9,-,17,-,CASSLAGLGGGDRELFF,TGTGCCAGCAGCTTAGCGGGTCTCGGCGGGGGCGACCGGGAGCTGTTTTTT
TRBJ2-7,TRBV28,-,16,-,CASRPYGGLRWGEQYF,TGTGCCAGCAGACCCTATGGCGGATTAAGATGGGGCGAGCAGTACTTC
TRBJ1-1,TRBV13,-,15,-,CASSFGPAQNTEAFF,TGTGCCAGCAGCTTTGGCCCAGCCCAAAACACTGAAGCTTTCTTT
TRBJ2-7,TRBV4-1,-,18,-,CASSQDVSFGSRVYEQYF,TGCGCCAGCAGCCAAGACGTTTCTTTTGGGAGTAGAGTCTACGAGCAGTACTTC
TRBJ2-3,TRBV11-2,-,15,TRBD1,CASSLGTGGTDTQYF,TGTGCCAGCAGCTTAGGGACAGGGGGAACAGATACGCAGTATTTT
TRBJ1-4,TRBV19,-,12,-,CASSFRSEKLFF,TGTGCCAGTAGTTTTCGGAGTGAAAAACTGTTTTTT
TRBJ2-7,TRBV5-1,-,17,TRBD2,CASSRKVGLADSYEQYF,TGCGCCAGCAGCCGGAAGGTGGGACTAGCGGACTCCTACGAGCAGTACTTC
TRBJ2-3,TRBV29-1,once,17,-,CSVEDLGRLVHTDTQYF,TGCAGCGTTGAAGACTTGGGTAGACTAGTACACACAGATACGCAGTATTTT
TRBJ2-5,TRBV7-6,once,15,TRBD2,CASSSLAGGKETQYF,TGTGCCAGCAGCTCCCTAGCGGGAGGTAAAGAGACCCAGTACTTC
TRBJ2-1,TRBV9,-,14,-,CASSVSWTRAEQFF,TGTGCCAGCAGCGTCTCATGGACCAGAGCTGAGCAGTTCTTC
TRBJ2-1,TRBV7-6,-,15,TRBD2,CASSLSRLASNEQFF,TGTGCCAGCAGCTTAAGTCGACTAGCAAGCAATGAGCAGTTCTTC
TRBJ1-5,TRBV7-2,-,13,-,CASSLGGEQPQHF,TGTGCCAGCAGCTTGGGTGGAGAACAGCCCCAGCATTTT
TRBJ1-4,TRBV5-1,-,13,-,CASSPGANEKLFF,TGCGCCAGCAGCCCGGGGGCTAATGAAAAACTGTTTTTT
TRBJ2-7,TRBV5-1,-,11,-,CASSLGYEQYF,TGCGCCAGCAGCTTGGGTTACGAGCAGTACTTC
TRBJ2-1,TRBV5-1,-,14,TRBD1,CASSLQGADNEQFF,TGCGCCAGCAGCTTGCAGGGGGCGGACAATGAGCAGTTCTTC
TRBJ2-4,TRBV28,-,20,TRBD2,CASSSPLTSGRHGAKNIQYF,TGTGCCAGCAGTTCACCCCTGACTAGCGGGAGGCACGGGGCCAAAAACATTCAGTACTTC
TRBJ1-5,TRBV10-2,-,15,-,CASSPGATLNQPQHF,TGCGCCAGCAGTCCGGGGGCGACGCTCAATCAGCCCCAGCATTTT
TRBJ1-2,TRBV5-4,-,14,TRBD1,CASSYDRGYYGYTF,TGTGCCAGCAGCTACGACAGGGGGTACTATGGCTACACCTTC
TRBJ1-1,TRBV29-1,few,11,-,CSGGGITEAFF,TGCAGCGGTGGGGGAATCACTGAAGCTTTCTTT
TRBJ2-1,TRBV27,-,15,-,CASTRNRDSYNEQFF,TGTGCCAGCACGAGGAACCGGGACTCTTACAATGAGCAGTTCTTC
TRBJ1-5,TRBV7-9,medium-sized,14,TRBD1,CASSAGDSDQPQHF,TGTGCCAGCAGCGCCGGGGACAGCGATCAGCCCCAGCATTTT
TRBJ2-7,TRBV21-1,-,16,-,CASSPNMSPGNYEQYF,TGTGCCAGCAGCCCAAATATGTCGCCTGGGAACTACGAGCAGTACTTC
TRBJ1-2,TRBV11-3,-,13,-,CASSSGLTYGYTF,TGTGCCAGCAGCTCTGGACTGACTTATGGCTACACCTTC
TRBJ2-2,TRBV2,-,17,TRBD1,CASSKTQGDRDTGELFF,TGTGCCAGCTCCAAGACCCAGGGGGACAGGGACACCGGGGAGCTGTTTTTT
TRBJ2-1,TRBV5-6,-,16,-,CASSLLRGFVNNEQFF,TGTGCCAGCAGCTTACTCAGGGGATTCGTAAACAATGAGCAGTTCTTC
TRBJ1-1,TRBV20-1,-,11,-,CSAMSDTEAFF,TGCAGTGCTATGTCGGACACTGAAGCTTTCTTT
TRBJ1-1,TRBV9,-,15,TRBD1,CASSPPSTGGTEAFF,TGTGCCAGCAGCCCTCCCTCGACAGGGGGCACTGAAGCTTTCTTT
TRBJ2-1,TRBV9,few,13,-,CASSVSFGSEQFF,TGTGCCAGCAGCGTATCGTTTGGCTCTGAGCAGTTCTTC
TRBJ1-5,TRBV19,once,16,-,CASSITGGQSYQPQHF,TGTGCCAGTAGTATAACCGGGGGGCAGTCATATCAGCCCCAGCATTTT
TRBJ1-5,TRBV29-1,-,12,-,CSVGSGNQPQHF,TGCAGCGTTGGGTCGGGGAATCAGCCCCAGCATTTT
TRBJ2-3,TRBV2,-,14,TRBD2,CASSDLAGAKAQYF,TGTGCCAGCAGTGACTTAGCGGGAGCGAAGGCGCAGTATTTT
TRBJ2-5,TRBV1,-,16,-,CTSSQRGGAYEETQYF,TGCACCAGCAGCCAAAGGGGGGGCGCATACGAGGAGACCCAGTACTTC
TRBJ1-5,TRBV5-1,-,15,-,CASSLVGNSNQPQHF,TGCGCCAGCAGCTTGGTTGGGAATAGCAATCAGCCCCAGCATTTT
TRBJ2-4,TRBV5-1,-,16,TRBD1,CASSHVGQGDGNIQYF,TGCGCCAGCAGCCATGTGGGACAGGGGGACGGAAACATTCAGTACTTC
TRBJ1-1,TRBV7-9,-,14,-,CASSFPVKNTEAFF,TGTGCCAGCAGCTTCCCAGTAAAGAACACTGAAGCTTTCTTT
TRBJ2-7,TRBV9,-,12,-,CASSANSHEQYF,TGTGCCAGCAGCGCAAATTCCCACGAGCAGTACTTC
TRBJ2-3,TRBV27,-,16,-,CASSLRDGGGTDTQYF,TGTGCCAGCAGTTTAAGGGACGGAGGTGGCACAGATACGCAGTATTTT
TRBJ1-4,TRBV7-9,-,17,-,CASSGKASGSTNEKLFF,TGTGCCAGCAGCGGTAAGGCGTCGGGTTCAACTAATGAAAAACTGTTTTTT
TRBJ2-5,TRBV9,-,15,-,CASSVGTAWGETQYF,TGTGCCAGCAGCGTAGGGACAGCCTGGGGAGAGACCCAGTACTTC
TRBJ2-3,TRBV14,-,15,-,CASSLGRIAGDTQYF,TGTGCCAGCAGCCTGGGGAGAATAGCTGGGGATACGCAGTATTTT
TRBJ2-7,TRBV2,-,14,-,CASSERQGPYEQYF,TGTGCCAGCAGTGAAAGGCAGGGGCCGTACGAGCAGTACTTC
TRBJ2-2,TRBV21-1,-,17,-,CASSKGGGRGDPWELFF,TGTGCCAGCAGCAAAGGAGGGGGACGGGGGGATCCCTGGGAGCTGTTTTTT